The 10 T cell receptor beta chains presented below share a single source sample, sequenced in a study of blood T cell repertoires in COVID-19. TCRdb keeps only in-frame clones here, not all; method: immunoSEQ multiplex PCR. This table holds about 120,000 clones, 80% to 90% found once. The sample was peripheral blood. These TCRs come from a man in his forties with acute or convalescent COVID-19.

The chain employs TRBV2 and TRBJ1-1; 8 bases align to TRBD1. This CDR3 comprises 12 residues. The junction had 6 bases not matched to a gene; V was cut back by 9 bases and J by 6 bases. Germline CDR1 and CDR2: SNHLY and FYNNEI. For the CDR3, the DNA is TGTGCCAGTGCACAGGGGGGTTCTGAAGCTTTCTTT. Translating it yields CASAQGGSEAFF.

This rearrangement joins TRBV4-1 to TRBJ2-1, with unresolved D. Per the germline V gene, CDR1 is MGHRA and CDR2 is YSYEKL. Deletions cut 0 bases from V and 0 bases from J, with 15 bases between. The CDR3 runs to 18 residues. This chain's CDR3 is CASSQEVPVISSYNEQFF. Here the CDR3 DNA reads TGCGCCAGCAGCCAAGAGGTTCCAGTTATAAGCTCCTACAATGAGCAGTTCTTC.

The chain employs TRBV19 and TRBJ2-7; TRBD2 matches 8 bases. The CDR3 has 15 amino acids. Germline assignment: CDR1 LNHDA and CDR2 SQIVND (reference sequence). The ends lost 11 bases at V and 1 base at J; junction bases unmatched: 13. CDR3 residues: CASKPGREKSYEQYF. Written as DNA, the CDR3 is TGTGCCTCAAAGCCCGGGAGGGAGAAATCCTACGAGCAGTACTTC.

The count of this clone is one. The CDR3 reads CASSQGAAENTIYF. As DNA, the CDR3 is TGTGCCAGCAGCCAGGGGGCCGCGGAAAACACCATATATTTT. The genes are TRBV7-9 and TRBJ1-3, with 8 bases identical to TRBD1. This CDR3 is 14 amino acids long. The germline V gene encodes CDR1 SEHNR and CDR2 FQNEAQ (reference sequence). The V and J ends lost 5 bases and 6 bases, in that order; junction bases with no gene match: 6.

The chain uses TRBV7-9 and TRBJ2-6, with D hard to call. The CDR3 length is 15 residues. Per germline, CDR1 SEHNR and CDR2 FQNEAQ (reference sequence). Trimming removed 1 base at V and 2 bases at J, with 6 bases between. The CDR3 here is CASSLVETGANVLTF. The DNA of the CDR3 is TGTGCCAGCAGCTTAGTAGAAACTGGGGCCAACGTCCTGACTTTC.

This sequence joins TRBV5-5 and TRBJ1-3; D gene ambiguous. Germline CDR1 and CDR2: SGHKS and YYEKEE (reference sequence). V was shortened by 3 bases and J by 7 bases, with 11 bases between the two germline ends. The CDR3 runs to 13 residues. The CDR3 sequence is CASSSGEANTIYF. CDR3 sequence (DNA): TGTGCCAGCAGCTCCGGGGAAGCGAACACCATATATTTT.

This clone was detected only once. Here the CDR3 reads CASSWTGQGFHEQYF. The CDR3 nucleotides read TGTGCCAGCAGCTGGACGGGACAGGGGTTCCACGAGCAGTACTTC. The chain has TRBV5-8 and TRBJ2-7; 10 bases match TRBD1. The length of the CDR3 is 15 residues. Germline loops: CDR1 SGHTS, CDR2 YDEGEE. Losses at the gene ends were 3 bases for V and 5 bases for J; bases not matched to a gene: 8.

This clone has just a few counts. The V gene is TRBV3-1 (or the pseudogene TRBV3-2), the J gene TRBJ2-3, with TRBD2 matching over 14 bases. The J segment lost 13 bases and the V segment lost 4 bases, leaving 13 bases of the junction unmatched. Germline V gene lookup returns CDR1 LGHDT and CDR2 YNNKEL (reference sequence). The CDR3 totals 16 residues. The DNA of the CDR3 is TGTGCCAGCAGCCCTGGACTAGCGGGGGGCCCCTGGAGGGAGTATTTT. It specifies CASSPGLAGGPWREYF.

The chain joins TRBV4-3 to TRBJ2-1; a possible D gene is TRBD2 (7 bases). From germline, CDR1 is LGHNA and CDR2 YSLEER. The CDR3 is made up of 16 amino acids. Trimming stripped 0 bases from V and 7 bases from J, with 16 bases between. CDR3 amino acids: CASSQDLGGPGNEQFF. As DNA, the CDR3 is TGCGCCAGCAGCCAAGATCTGGGGGGGCCGGGGAATGAGCAGTTCTTC.

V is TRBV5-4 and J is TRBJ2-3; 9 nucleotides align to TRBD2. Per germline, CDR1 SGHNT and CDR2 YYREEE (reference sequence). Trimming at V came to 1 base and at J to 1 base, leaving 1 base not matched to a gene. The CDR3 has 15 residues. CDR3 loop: CASSLSSGGTDTQYF. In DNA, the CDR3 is TGTGCCAGCAGCTTGTCTAGCGGGGGCACAGATACGCAGTATTTT.